The present TCR beta chain was sequenced within a study of blood T cell repertoires in COVID-19. Data came from immunoSEQ multiplex PCR; TCRdb stores just in-frame clones and leaves some out. The table has some 180,000 clones, about 77% seen once. The source material was peripheral blood. The source is a woman older than 75 with active or convalescent COVID-19.

The CDR3 nucleotides read TGTGCCACCAGTGTCCCCGGGGAAGGTGGCTACACCTTC. Its translation: CATSVPGEGGYTF. The V gene is TRBV24-1, the J gene TRBJ1-2; D not certain. CDR1 and CDR2 (germline): KGHDR, SFDVKD. The V gene lost 5 bases and the J gene lost 7 bases, with 13 bases spanning the gap. This CDR3 spans 13 amino acids.